This is a list of T cell receptor beta chains from one sample in a study of tissue T cells after allogeneic stem cell transplantation. Using immunoSEQ multiplex PCR, the repertoire was profiled, and TCRdb retains in-frame clones only, with some absent. Of about 43,000 clones listed, approximately 92% are singletons. Specimen: blood, collected before transplantation. The receptors stem from a woman aged 35 to 70 who later had graft-versus-host disease after an allogeneic stem cell transplant. CDR3s include the opening cysteine and the closing phenylalanine or tryptophan. The D gene is left open where the match is weak. Clone sizes are given selectively: once, few, many, or a class where the clone is expanded.

clone_size j_call d_call v_call cdr3_nt cdr3_aa
. TRBJ2-7 TRBD1 TRBV11-2 TGTGCCAGCAGCTTAGGGGGACAGGACTACGAGCAGTACTTC CASSLGGQDYEQYF
. TRBJ2-1 TRBD1 TRBV14 TGTGCCAGCAGCCAAGATTGGTCAGGGGGCCCAAGCTCCTACAATGAGCAGTTCTTC CASSQDWSGGPSSYNEQFF
. TRBJ2-5 . TRBV18 TGTGCCAGCTCAAGAAGCGTCCAAGAGACCCAGTACTTC CASSRSVQETQYF
. TRBJ2-2 TRBD2 TRBV4-2 TGTGCCAGCGGAACCGGGACTAGCGGGAACACCGGGGAGCTGTTTTTT CASGTGTSGNTGELFF
. TRBJ1-5 . TRBV5-4 TGTGCCAGCAGCAGAGACAGATCAGATCAGCCCCAGCATTTT CASSRDRSDQPQHF
. TRBJ1-1 TRBD1 TRBV7-2 TGTGCCAGCAGCTTCCGGACAGGTAGGACTGAAGCTTTCTTT CASSFRTGRTEAFF
. TRBJ2-7 . TRBV3-1/TRBV3-2 TGTGCCAGCAGCCAGAGGGTCTACGAGCAGTACTTC CASSQRVYEQYF
. TRBJ1-1 . TRBV20-1 TGCAGTGCTAGTAAGGTACAGGTAATTTTCGCTGAAGCTTTCTTT CSASKVQVIFAEAFF
. TRBJ2-3 TRBD2 TRBV30 TGTGCCTGGTCCTCGGGGGGGGCGATCGCATCCCCTAGCACAGATACGCAGTATTTT CAWSSGGAIASPSTDTQYF
. TRBJ2-7 . TRBV24-1 TGTGCCACCAGGGGCGGCTCCTACGAGCAGTACTTC CATRGGSYEQYF
. TRBJ2-2 . TRBV5-1 TGCGCCAGCAGCGCCTCTGCGGAGACCGGGGAGCTGTTTTTT CASSASAETGELFF
. TRBJ2-7 . TRBV5-8 TGTGCCAGCAGCTTCGCATACAGGGTTCAACCCTCCTACGAGCAGTACTTC CASSFAYRVQPSYEQYF
once TRBJ1-5 TRBD1 TRBV2 TGTGCCAGCAGTCGAGGACAGGGGACGTATCAGCCCCAGCATTTT CASSRGQGTYQPQHF
. TRBJ1-2 TRBD1 TRBV19 TGTGCCAGTAGTACGGGACAGCGGGACTATGGCTACACCTTC CASSTGQRDYGYTF
few TRBJ1-2 . TRBV7-9 TGTGCCAGCAGCCCATTCGGTATAAGTAGGAGATGGGGCTACACCTTC CASSPFGISRRWGYTF
. TRBJ1-3 . TRBV28 TGTGCCAGCATCCGGGATTCTGGAAACACCATATATTTT CASIRDSGNTIYF
. TRBJ1-3 TRBD1 TRBV10-1 TGCGCCAGCAGTGAGATCCGGGACAGGGCTTTGGGAAACACCATATATTTT CASSEIRDRALGNTIYF
. TRBJ1-5 . TRBV2 TGTGCCAGCAGTGAAAGCCAGGGGAGCTTACAGCCCCAGCATTTT CASSESQGSLQPQHF
. TRBJ1-5 . TRBV18 TGTGCCAGCTCACCTATCGAATCCAGTAATAGCAATCAGCCCCAGCATTTT CASSPIESSNSNQPQHF
. TRBJ2-3 . TRBV9 TGTGCCAGCAGCGTAGTTGTTGGAGGGCGGGATACGCAGTATTTT CASSVVVGGRDTQYF
. TRBJ1-1 . TRBV7-9 TGTGCCAGCAGCTTAAGTGGCAGTGAAGCTTTCTTT CASSLSGSEAFF
. TRBJ2-1 TRBD1 TRBV5-1 TGCGCCAGCAGCCCCGGGGACAGACAATACAATGAGCAGTTCTTC CASSPGDRQYNEQFF
. TRBJ2-5 . TRBV5-1 TGCGCCAGTGTTAGATCTCCGGGACTTCAAGAGACCCAGTACTTC CASVRSPGLQETQYF
. TRBJ1-2 . TRBV5-1 TGCGCCAGCAGCTTGGGGGGGCCAACTGGCTACACCTTC CASSLGGPTGYTF
. TRBJ1-1 . TRBV28 TGTGCCAGCAGCTATCCCCACGGCCAATTCAGGATGGTAGCTTTCTTT CASSYPHGQFRMVAFF
. TRBJ1-1 . TRBV5-1 TGCGCCAGCAGCCCGTTGGCAGGGCGGTACCCTGAAGCTTTCTTT CASSPLAGRYPEAFF
. TRBJ1-5 . TRBV6-2/TRBV6-3 TGTGCCAGCAGTTCCTTTTTGTACAGGGCTAGCAATCAGCCCCAGCATTTT CASSSFLYRASNQPQHF
. TRBJ1-2 TRBD1 TRBV11-2 TGTGCCAGCACCAAAGACAGGGGGCAAGATAACTATGGCTACACCTTC CASTKDRGQDNYGYTF
. TRBJ2-7 . TRBV28 TGTGCCAGCAGTTTACACCAGGGGCCCCGGGGGAACGAGCAGTACTTC CASSLHQGPRGNEQYF
. TRBJ2-1 TRBD2 TRBV27 TGTGCCACTGGAGCGCTAGCGGGAGTGTCATGGAATGAGCAGTTCTTC CATGALAGVSWNEQFF